This is a list of T cell receptor beta chains from one sample in a study of T cell responses to AZD1222 COVID-19 vaccine. Sequencing used immunoSEQ multiplex PCR; TCRdb keeps in-frame clones, though not all of them. The repertoire holds more than 95,000 clones, with less than 90% as singletons. The source was peripheral blood, collected on day 0 of AZD1222 vaccination. The source is an adult in good health. The CDR3 runs from the conserved cysteine through the conserved F or W. Each record gives: D gene, J gene, clone size, V gene, CDR3 DNA, CDR3 protein. D genes are given only for firm matches. Some rows mark clone size as missing; the rest say once, few, many or name a class of expanded clone.

. | TRBJ2-7 | . | TRBV7-9 | TGTGCCAGCAGCCCGCCCGGGGCTTGGAGATCCTACGAGCAGTACTTC | CASSPPGAWRSYEQYF
. | TRBJ1-5 | . | TRBV2 | TGTGCCAGCAGTGCAGACTACCATAGCAATCAGCCCCAGCATTTT | CASSADYHSNQPQHF
. | TRBJ1-4 | . | TRBV11-3 | TGTGCCAGCAGCTTAGGCCCATCAACTAATGAAAAACTGTTTTTT | CASSLGPSTNEKLFF
. | TRBJ2-1 | . | TRBV19 | TGTGCCAGTAGCCCCTCCCCGGAGAATGAGCAGTTCTTC | CASSPSPENEQFF
. | TRBJ1-1 | . | TRBV11-3 | TGTGCCAGCAGCCGGGGGGCCTACACTGAAGCTTTCTTT | CASSRGAYTEAFF
. | TRBJ1-2 | . | TRBV6-5 | TGTGCCAGCAGTTATTCGGGACCGAGCTATGGCTACACCTTC | CASSYSGPSYGYTF
TRBD2 | TRBJ2-2 | . | TRBV5-1 | TGCGCCAGCAGATCGGGACTAGCGGGAGTGAGGACCGGGGAGCTGTTTTTT | CASRSGLAGVRTGELFF
. | TRBJ1-1 | few | TRBV6-1 | TGTGCCAGCAGTGAAGAGCGAATTATGAACACTGAAGCTTTCTTT | CASSEERIMNTEAFF
TRBD2 | TRBJ2-4 | . | TRBV5-1 | TGCGCCAGCAGCTCTGAGTCAGCGGGAGGGACTGGGACATGGTACTTC | CASSSESAGGTGTWYF
. | TRBJ1-1 | . | TRBV3-1/TRBV3-2 | TGTGCCAGCAGCCAAATAACAGGGACTGAAGCTTTCTTT | CASSQITGTEAFF
. | TRBJ2-2 | few | TRBV24-1 | TGTGCCACCAGTGTATTGGGCCAAGGAACCGGGGAGCTGTTTTTT | CATSVLGQGTGELFF
. | TRBJ1-5 | . | TRBV10-1 | TGCGCCACCCACCGTCCCGGAAGCAATCAGCCCCAGCATTTT | CATHRPGSNQPQHF
. | TRBJ2-3 | . | TRBV11-2 | TGTGCCAGCAGCTTAGACGGGGGTAGCACAGATACGCAGTATTTT | CASSLDGGSTDTQYF
. | TRBJ1-5 | once | TRBV5-1 | TGCGCCAGCAGCTCCGGGGCAGTCCGTTTAAGCAATCAGCCCCAGCATTTT | CASSSGAVRLSNQPQHF
. | TRBJ1-4 | . | TRBV19 | TGTGCCAGTCGGGGTCACGCGACTAATGAAAAACTGTTTTTT | CASRGHATNEKLFF
TRBD2 | TRBJ2-2 | . | TRBV27 | TGTGCCAGCAGTCAGTCTAGCGGGGGAACGAACACCGGGGAGCTGTTTTTT | CASSQSSGGTNTGELFF
TRBD2 | TRBJ2-1 | . | TRBV4-2 | TGTGCCAGCAGCCAAGGCTCACGACTAGCGGGAGAATCCTACAATGAGCAGTTCTTC | CASSQGSRLAGESYNEQFF
. | TRBJ2-3 | . | TRBV4-2 | TGTGCCAGCAGCCAAGAGTGGCCAGGGTCTCTGCCAGATACGCAGTATTTT | CASSQEWPGSLPDTQYF
TRBD2 | TRBJ2-4 | . | TRBV7-9 | TGTGCCAGCAGCTTACTAGCGGGGGGGCCCGGCAAAAACATTCAGTACTTC | CASSLLAGGPGKNIQYF
. | TRBJ1-2 | . | TRBV5-1 | TGCGCCAGCAGCTTTACAGGGATCGGGTGCTGTGGCTACACCTTC | CASSFTGIGCCGYTF
. | TRBJ1-1 | . | TRBV28 | TGTGCCAGCAGGTCTGGACAGAACACTGAAGCTTTCTTT | CASRSGQNTEAFF
. | TRBJ1-3 | . | TRBV10-1 | TGCGCCAGGCGCGGGGACACCATATATTTT | CARRGDTIYF
. | TRBJ1-2 | . | TRBV28 | TGTGCCAGCAGTCGTACCGTGGGGGCCTTCTATGGCTACACCTTC | CASSRTVGAFYGYTF